This entry lists 16 T cell receptor beta chains sequenced from one sample in a study of shared clonotypes between healthy human individuals. Method: immunoSEQ multiplex PCR; TCRdb's copy keeps in-frame clones and lacks some. The data contain 2 million to 3 million clones, 80% to 95% of them seen just once; the ten biggest clones take up about 0.39%. The sample comprised naive CD4+ T cells from PBMCs. Subset noted: CD45RA+ positively selected. All receptors come from a man aged 18 to 30 in good health. Some clones in this sample may be carry-over from other donors' samples.

The chain couples TRBV10-3 to TRBJ2-7; 7 bases align to TRBD1. This CDR3 has 11 amino acids. The trim removed 9 bases at V and 7 bases at J, leaving 6 bases unmatched. Germline CDR1 reads ENHRY; CDR2 reads SYGVKD. For the CDR3, the DNA is TGTGCCATTGACAGGGATCGGGAGCAGTACTTC. This sequence encodes CAIDRDREQYF.

J is TRBJ1-2 and V is TRBV28; 8 nucleotides match TRBD1. In germline, CDR1 is MDHEN, CDR2 SYDVKM. V lost 4 bases and J lost 8; bases outside the gene matches: 9. The length of the CDR3 is 14 residues. CDR3: CASSSGQGTSGYTF. CDR3 bases: TGTGCCAGCAGTTCTGGACAGGGAACGTCCGGCTACACCTTC.

CDR3 coding DNA: TGCGCCAGCAGCACCGGGACTAGCGGGAGTAGTCGGGAGACCCAGTACTTC. This sequence encodes CASSTGTSGSSRETQYF. V gene TRBV5-1 combines with J gene TRBJ2-5; 14 bases map to TRBD2. Germline CDR1 SGHRS, CDR2 YFSETQ. The CDR3 loop spans 17 amino acids. V lost 4 bases to trimming and J lost 5 bases; unmatched junction nucleotides: 10.

The V call is TRBV9, the J call TRBJ2-1; 7 nucleotides line up with TRBD1. The germline gives CDR1 SGDLS, CDR2 YYNGEE. V was clipped by 3 bases and J by 2 bases; unmatched bases: 8. The CDR3 is made up of 16 amino acids. In nucleotides, the CDR3 is TGTGCCAGCAGCGCGCACAGGGGAAGAGCCTACAATGAGCAGTTCTTC. Translating it yields CASSAHRGRAYNEQFF.

The CDR3, as DNA: TGTGCCAGTAGTATCCTTGACGACTTGGGGGAGCAGTACTTC. Its protein product is CASSILDDLGEQYF. The chain employs TRBV19 and TRBJ2-7; the D is unclear. The V gene's germline CDR1 is LNHDA and CDR2 SQIVND (reference sequence). Trimming left V 3 bases short and J 7 bases short, with 16 bases between. The CDR3 consists of 14 residues.

This clone occurred a few times. The CDR3 spells CASSGTYGYGYTF. For the CDR3, the DNA is TGTGCCAGCAGTGGGACCTACGGCTATGGCTACACCTTC. This sequence joins TRBV11-2 and TRBJ1-2; D is perhaps TRBD1 (5 bases). Germline lookup yields CDR1 SGHAT and CDR2 FQNNGV. V was shortened by 6 bases and J by 4 bases, with 12 bases between the two germline ends. The CDR3 sequence is 13 residues long.

This clone was counted a single time. This rearrangement joins TRBV11-3 to TRBJ1-2; 8 bases align to TRBD1. In germline, CDR1 is SGHNT, CDR2 YENEEA. CDR3 size: 15 residues. V gave up 1 base and J gave up 8 bases; unmatched junction bases: 9. The chain's CDR3 is CASSLATQGAKGYTF. In nucleotides, the CDR3 is TGTGCCAGCAGCTTAGCCACGCAGGGGGCAAAGGGCTACACCTTC. The complete variable domain, with remaining parts taken from reference TRBV11-3 and TRBJ1-2, reads EAGVVQSPRYKIIEKKQPVAFWCNPISGHNTLYWYLQNLGQGPELLIRYENEEAVDDSQLPKDRFSAERLKGVDSTLKIQPAELGDSAVYLCASSLATQGAKGYTFGSGTRLTVV.

The CDR3, as DNA: TGTGCCAGCTCACCCCAAGCAACTAGCGGATACGAGCAGTACTTC. The encoded protein is CASSPQATSGYEQYF. J is TRBJ2-7 and V is TRBV18; 8 positions agree with TRBD2. The germline V gene encodes CDR1 KGHSH and CDR2 LQKENI. After removal of 3 bases from V and 4 bases from J, the junction contained 8 bases not matched to a gene. The CDR3 is made up of 15 amino acids.

The chain joins TRBV28 to TRBJ1-3, with D unresolved. V shed 8 bases and J shed 8 bases, with 7 bases lying between them. The germline CDR1 and CDR2 sequences are MDHEN and SYDVKM. The CDR3 is 10 residues long. CDR3 nucleotides: TGTGCCAGCGGGAGGGACACCATATATTTT. It codes for CASGRDTIYF.

The chain couples TRBV18 to TRBJ2-5; 7 nucleotides line up with TRBD1. V dropped 5 bases and J dropped 4; count of bases not matched to a gene: 7. CDR1 and CDR2 from the germline V gene are KGHSH and LQKENI. The CDR3 contains 14 residues. The CDR3 protein is CASSAVGQLETQYF. The CDR3 DNA sequence: TGTGCCAGCTCAGCCGTGGGACAGTTAGAGACCCAGTACTTC.

The chain combines TRBV28 with TRBJ2-3; no definite D call. CDR1 and CDR2 from the germline V gene are MDHEN and SYDVKM. The CDR3 loop spans 15 amino acids. V dropped 3 bases and J dropped 0 bases, with 10 bases sitting between them. CDR3 sequence (DNA): TGTGCCAGCAGTTTTAGACCGACTAGCACAGATACGCAGTATTTT. Encoded protein: CASSFRPTSTDTQYF.

The CDR3 region has the DNA TGTGCCAGCTCACCTATAGACAGGTTGCATTCCTCCTACGAGCAGTACTTC. Translating it yields CASSPIDRLHSSYEQYF. The chain combines TRBV18 with TRBJ2-7; a weak D match, TRBD1 (6 bases). This CDR3 is built from 17 residues. Germline V lookup: CDR1 KGHSH, CDR2 LQKENI. Trimming took off 3 bases at V and 0 bases at J, with 18 bases between the two ends.

A remark on this clone: The same CDR3 is also encoded by other DNA sequences in this sample. The chain recombines TRBV5-1 with TRBJ1-1; D is ambiguous. The CDR3 has 14 amino acids. V lost 4 bases and J lost 0, with 10 bases in between. Germline values: CDR1 SGHRS, CDR2 YFSETQ. CDR3 bases: TGCGCCAGCAGCGGCGATCGAATGAACACTGAAGCTTTCTTT. This codes for CASSGDRMNTEAFF.

In the case of this clone: Other DNA sequences of this sample code for an identical CDR3. This sequence joins TRBV4-3 and TRBJ2-7, with 8 bases lining up with TRBD1. The V gene end was trimmed by 0 bases and the J gene end by 4 bases; junction bases not matched to a gene: 5. CDR1 and CDR2 (germline): LGHNA, YSLEER. The CDR3 spans 15 residues. In DNA, the CDR3 is TGCGCCAGCAGCCAAGAGGGGCAGGGGGCTTACGAGCAGTACTTC. As protein: CASSQEGQGAYEQYF.

The chain is built from TRBV6-1 and TRBJ2-1, with 9 bases that match TRBD1. Germline V gives CDR1 MNHNS, CDR2 SASEGT. The ends lost 6 bases at V and 3 bases at J; junction bases unmatched: 6. The CDR3 contains 15 residues. Written as DNA, the CDR3 is TGTGCCAGCAGCCAAGGGACAGGGTTCTACAATGAGCAGTTCTTC. This codes for CASSQGTGFYNEQFF.

This clone was recorded a few times. The CDR3 sequence: CASSTQGKDTEAFF. In nucleotides, the CDR3 is TGTGCCAGCTCAACCCAGGGGAAGGACACTGAAGCTTTCTTT. The chain carries TRBV18 and TRBJ1-1; D might be TRBD1 (6 bases). Per germline, CDR1 KGHSH and CDR2 LQKENI. Trimming shortened V by 5 bases and J by 3 bases, and 13 bases separated the two germline ends. This CDR3 spans 14 amino acids.